This T cell receptor beta chain came from a study of human T cells and chemical hapten exposure. This sample's time point: patch test 1, 2 weeks after DPC sensitization. Documented treatment: therapeutic diphenylcyclopropenone sensitization with weekly scalp DPC. In germline, CDR1 is DFQATT, CDR2 SNEGSKA (reference sequence). Deletions cut 6 bases from V and 2 bases from J, with 11 bases between. The CDR3 is 14 residues long. TCRdb re-called the RACE reads with MiXCR, one entry per CDR3 protein. The sample includes around 120,000 distinct CDR3 sequences, roughly 13% of them seen just once. This clonotype was recorded at least ten times.

This rearrangement joins TRBV20-1 to TRBJ2-6; TRBD1 or TRBD2 may be the D gene (5 bases each). This clonotype originated in a man younger than 30 with alopecia areata. Some clones in this sample may be carry-over from other donors' samples. The source material was whole blood, sampled in connection with sensitization to the hapten diphenylcyclopropenone (DPC). CDR3 nucleotide sequence: TGCAGTGCGTCGGGGCCCCCTGGGGCCAACGTCCTGACTTTC. This encodes CSASGPPGANVLTF.